Sequencing of this TCR beta chain was carried out in a study of blood T cell repertoires in COVID-19. Whole-study context: T cells, B-cell-depleted T cells, or PBMCs provided the cDNA or gDNA that served as material.

The CDR3 is made up of 16 amino acids. From germline, CDR1 is MNHNS and CDR2 SASEGT. V was clipped by 4 bases and J by 2 bases; unmatched bases: 8. In the original workflow: Amplification of reference gene primers provided the estimated nucleated cell counts. Assay used: immunoSEQ multiplex PCR; TCRdb lists only in-frame clones, some missing. Clonal size and the V and J genes are those of that table, whereas D and trimming came from the DNA. The table includes about 230,000 clones, around 82% detected once. The specimen was peripheral blood. The TCR originated in a man between 40 and 49 years old with active or convalescent COVID-19. The chain employs TRBV6-1 and TRBJ2-4; 7 bases line up with TRBD1. CDR3 residues: CASSGEQGWSKNIQYF. The CDR3 region has the DNA TGTGCCAGCAGTGGGGAACAGGGGTGGTCCAAAAACATTCAGTACTTC.